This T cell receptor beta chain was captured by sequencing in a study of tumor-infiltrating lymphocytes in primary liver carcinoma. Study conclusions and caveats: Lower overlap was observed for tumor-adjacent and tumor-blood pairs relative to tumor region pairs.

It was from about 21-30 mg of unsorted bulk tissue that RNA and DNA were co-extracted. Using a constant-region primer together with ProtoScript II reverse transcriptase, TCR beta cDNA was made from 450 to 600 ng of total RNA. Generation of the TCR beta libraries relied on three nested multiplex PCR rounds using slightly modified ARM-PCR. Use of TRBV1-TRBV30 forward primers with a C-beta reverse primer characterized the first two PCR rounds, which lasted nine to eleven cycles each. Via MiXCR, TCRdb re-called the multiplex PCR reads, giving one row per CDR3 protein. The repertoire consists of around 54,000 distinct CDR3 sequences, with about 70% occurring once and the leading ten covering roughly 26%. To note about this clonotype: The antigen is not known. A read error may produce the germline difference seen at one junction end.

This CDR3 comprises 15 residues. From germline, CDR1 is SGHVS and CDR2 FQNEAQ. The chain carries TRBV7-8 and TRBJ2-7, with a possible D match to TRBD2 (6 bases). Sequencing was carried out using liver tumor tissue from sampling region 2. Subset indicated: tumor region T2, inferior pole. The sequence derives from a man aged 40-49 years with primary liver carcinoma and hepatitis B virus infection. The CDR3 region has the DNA TGCGCCAGCAGCTTCTATAGCGGTAACTCCTACGAGCAGTACTTC. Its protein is CASSFYSGNSYEQYF.